A selection of T cell receptor beta chains follows, all from one sample in a study of T-cell reconstitution after alpha-beta-depleted transplantation in children. TCRdb itself ran the PCR reads through MiXCR, one entry per CDR3 protein. The sample carries just over 200,000 distinct CDR3 sequences, 7.5% to 9.5% recorded once. Sequences were derived from PBMCs, mostly from graft donor cells, sampled 360 days after TCRalphabeta/CD19-depleted stem cell transplant. Source of these receptors: a male patient under 10 years old who had a stem cell transplant for acute myeloid leukemia, so the T cells may come from the graft donor. The CDR3 runs from the conserved cysteine through the conserved F or W. A D gene is named only where the DNA matches it firmly. Size is omitted from some rows. Given values are once, few, many or a class for expanded clones.

J: TRBJ1-1; D: TRBD1; size: -; V: TRBV20-1; CDR3: CSARVGQRNTEAFF; DNA: TGCAGTGCTAGAGTGGGACAGAGGAACACTGAAGCTTTCTTT
J: TRBJ2-7; D: TRBD1; size: -; V: TRBV12-3/TRBV12-4; CDR3: CASSFRDRGYEQYF; DNA: TGTGCCAGCAGTTTCCGGGACAGGGGGTACGAGCAGTACTTC
J: TRBJ2-6; D: -; size: few; V: TRBV4-3; CDR3: CASSQDPGISGANVLTF; DNA: TGCGCCAGCAGCCAAGACCCCGGCATCTCTGGGGCCAACGTCCTGACTTTC
J: TRBJ2-2; D: -; size: many; V: TRBV5-1; CDR3: CASSLGVTGELFF; DNA: TGCGCCAGCAGCTTGGGTGTCACCGGGGAGCTGTTTTTT
J: TRBJ2-7; D: TRBD2; size: many; V: TRBV12-3/TRBV12-4; CDR3: CASLLGTSGRGYEQYF; DNA: TGTGCCAGCCTTCTGGGGACTAGCGGGAGGGGGTACGAGCAGTACTTC
J: TRBJ2-3; D: TRBD1; size: many; V: TRBV10-3; CDR3: CAIMGTAADTQYF; DNA: TGTGCCATCATGGGGACAGCGGCAGATACGCAGTATTTT
J: TRBJ2-3; D: TRBD2; size: -; V: TRBV5-1; CDR3: CASSLYPHMAGVTDTQYF; DNA: TGCGCCAGCAGCTTGTACCCTCACATGGCGGGAGTCACAGATACGCAGTATTTT
J: TRBJ2-3; D: -; size: few; V: TRBV20-1; CDR3: CSAQPSLDTYTDTQYF; DNA: TGCAGTGCTCAGCCCTCCCTGGACACTTACACAGATACGCAGTATTTT
J: TRBJ1-1; D: -; size: few; V: TRBV3-1; CDR3: CASSQYPTSREAFF; DNA: TGTGCCAGCAGCCAGTATCCAACCTCTCGTGAAGCTTTCTTT
J: TRBJ2-2; D: -; size: -; V: TRBV10-3; CDR3: CAISPTMLGELFF; DNA: TGTGCCATCAGTCCAACGATGCTGGGGGAGCTGTTTTTT
J: TRBJ2-5; D: TRBD2; size: -; V: TRBV5-1; CDR3: CASSRGLAQGETQYF; DNA: TGCGCCAGCAGCCGGGGACTAGCGCAGGGAGAGACCCAGTACTTC
J: TRBJ1-2; D: TRBD1; size: many; V: TRBV5-6; CDR3: CASSRGQGYYGYTF; DNA: TGTGCCAGCAGCCGGGGACAGGGCTACTATGGCTACACCTTC
J: TRBJ2-7; D: -; size: many; V: TRBV20-1; CDR3: CSARQPSYEQYF; DNA: TGCAGTGCTAGACAGCCGTCTTACGAGCAGTACTTC
J: TRBJ2-1; D: -; size: -; V: TRBV12-3/TRBV12-4; CDR3: CTSSYAAGYNEQFF; DNA: TGTACCAGCAGTTACGCCGCGGGTTACAATGAGCAGTTCTTC
J: TRBJ2-3; D: TRBD2; size: few; V: TRBV12-3/TRBV12-4; CDR3: CASRARTSGTSTDTQYF; DNA: TGTGCCAGCAGGGCTAGGACTAGCGGAACTAGCACAGATACGCAGTATTTT
J: TRBJ1-1; D: -; size: few; V: TRBV5-1; CDR3: CASSLGGGGRTEAFF; DNA: TGCGCCAGCAGCTTGGGTGGAGGGGGAAGGACTGAAGCTTTCTTT
J: TRBJ2-2; D: TRBD1; size: many; V: TRBV12-3/TRBV12-4; CDR3: CASSFRPLGTVRGGELFF; DNA: TGTGCCAGCAGTTTCAGGCCACTTGGGACAGTCCGGGGCGGGGAGCTGTTTTTT
J: TRBJ2-4; D: -; size: -; V: TRBV6-1; CDR3: CASRAIAKNIQYF; DNA: TGTGCCAGCCGGGCGATAGCCAAAAACATTCAGTACTTC